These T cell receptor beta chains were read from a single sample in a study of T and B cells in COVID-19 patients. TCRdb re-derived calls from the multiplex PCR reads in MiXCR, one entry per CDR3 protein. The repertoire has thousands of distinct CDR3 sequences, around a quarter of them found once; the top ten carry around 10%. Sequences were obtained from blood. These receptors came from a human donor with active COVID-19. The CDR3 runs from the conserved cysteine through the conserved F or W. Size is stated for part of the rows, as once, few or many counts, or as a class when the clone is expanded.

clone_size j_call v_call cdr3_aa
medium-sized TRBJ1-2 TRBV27 CASSGGGLYGYTF
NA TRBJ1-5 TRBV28 CASSLYGQEVRQPQHF
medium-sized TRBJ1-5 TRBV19 CATATGGYSNQPQHF
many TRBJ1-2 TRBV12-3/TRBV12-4 CASSLRTGGGLYYGYTF
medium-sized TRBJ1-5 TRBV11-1 CASSLYRDQPQHF
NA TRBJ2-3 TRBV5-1 CASSLQTGVGTDTQYF
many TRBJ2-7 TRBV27 CASSLSRGGYEQYF
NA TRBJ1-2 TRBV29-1 CSGIGTDYGYTF
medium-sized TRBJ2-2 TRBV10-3 CAISSGTGTANTGELFF
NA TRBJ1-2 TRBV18 CASSPQGQGASYGYTF
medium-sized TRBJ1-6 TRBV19 CASSPPASSPLHF
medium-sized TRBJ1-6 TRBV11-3 CASSLGSSNSPLHF
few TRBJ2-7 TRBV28 CASILGDRGDDEQYF
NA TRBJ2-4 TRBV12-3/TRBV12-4 CASSFRARVNLGGGPYAKNIQYF
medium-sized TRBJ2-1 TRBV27 CASSISRSSYNEQFF
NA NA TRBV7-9 CASSLVLAGNEQFF
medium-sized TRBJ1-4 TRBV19 CASSTVTGGAEEKLFF
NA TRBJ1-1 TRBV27 CASSLTGGTNTEAFF
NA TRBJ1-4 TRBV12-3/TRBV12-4 CANSLVGPTGAGEKLFF
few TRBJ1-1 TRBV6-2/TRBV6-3 CASLSGQLNTEAFF
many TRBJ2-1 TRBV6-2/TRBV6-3 CASSPTSGYNEQFF
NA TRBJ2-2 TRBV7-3 CASSLGVAGGPAGELFF
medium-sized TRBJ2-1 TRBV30 CAWTSGKLLAYNEQFF
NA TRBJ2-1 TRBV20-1 CSALSGSSYNEQFF
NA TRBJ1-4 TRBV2 CASSRNEKLFF
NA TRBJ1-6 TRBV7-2 CASSPPGQGRSPLHF
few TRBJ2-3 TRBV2 CASIRSDTQYF
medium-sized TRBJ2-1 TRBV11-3 CASSQGRGASRNEQFF
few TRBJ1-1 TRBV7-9 CASSPSSLLIAFF
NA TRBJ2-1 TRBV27 CASSHYNEQFF
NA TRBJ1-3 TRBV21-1 CASSKVGATTSGNTIYF
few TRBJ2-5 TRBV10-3 CAISQGTGSFGETQYF
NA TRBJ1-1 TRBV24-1 CATRQGTEAFF
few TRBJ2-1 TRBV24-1 CATGPGQGVDEQFF
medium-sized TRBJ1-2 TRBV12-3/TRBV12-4 CASRDRQGGYGYTF
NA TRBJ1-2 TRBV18 CASSVSRDGYTF
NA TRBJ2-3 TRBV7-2 CASSLRGAFTDTQYF
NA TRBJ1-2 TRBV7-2 CASSLGDRDSYGYTF
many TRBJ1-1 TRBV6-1 CASSEAPGQGIGAEAFF
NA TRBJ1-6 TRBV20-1 CSASLGGPNSPLHF
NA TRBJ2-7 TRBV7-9 CASSSSVTGIDYEQYF
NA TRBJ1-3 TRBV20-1 CSARFSGNTIYF
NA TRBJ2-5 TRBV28 CASSLTPGTEETQYF
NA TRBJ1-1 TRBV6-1 CASSEGQLMNTEAFF
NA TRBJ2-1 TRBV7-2 CASSSQIYNEQFF
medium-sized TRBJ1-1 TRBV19 CASSTGQGLGVEAFF
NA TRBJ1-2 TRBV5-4 CASSLALGGGNYGYTF
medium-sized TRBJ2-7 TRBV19 CASSTPGLAYEQYF
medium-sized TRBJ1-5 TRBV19 CASSMRQGSINQPQHF
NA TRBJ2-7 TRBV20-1 CSARAGGHSSYEQYF
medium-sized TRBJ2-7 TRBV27 CASSLVETGRSREQYF
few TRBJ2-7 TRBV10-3 CATGWQGDSYEQYF
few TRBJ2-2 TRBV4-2 CASSQGPANTGELFF
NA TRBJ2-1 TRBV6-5 CASSYVAGGRGEQFF
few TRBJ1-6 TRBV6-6 CASRSGTGVNSPLHF
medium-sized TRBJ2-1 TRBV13 CASSVNEQFF